A single sample gave rise to the 26 T cell receptor beta chains below, sequenced in a study of T cells after yellow fever vaccination. Each CDR3 protein is one row after TCRdb ran MiXCR on the 5' RACE reads. The table includes under 700,000 distinct CDR3 sequences, 17% detected once. Material: PBMCs, obtained 4 to 5 days after the first yellow fever vaccination. These receptors were taken from a man aged 18 to 29 who received the YFV17D yellow fever vaccine.

In this sample, this clonotype turned up once. The V and J genes are TRBV6-5 and TRBJ1-2, with D tentatively TRBD1 (6 bases). This CDR3 is 14 amino acids long. Germline lookup yields CDR1 MNHEY and CDR2 SVGAGI. V lost 1 base and J lost 6, with 12 bases in between. The CDR3 protein is CASSYLWGADGYTF. The CDR3 DNA sequence: TGTGCCAGCAGTTACTTGTGGGGGGCGGATGGCTACACCTTC.

This chain connects TRBV6-5 to TRBJ2-3; D may correspond to TRBD1 or TRBD2 (5 bases each). This CDR3 comprises 14 residues. Per the germline V gene, CDR1 is MNHEY and CDR2 is SVGAGI. V lost 4 bases and J lost 2, with 10 bases in between. The CDR3 coding sequence is TGTGCCAGCAGTTGGGACCGCTACACAGATACGCAGTATTTT. Its translation: CASSWDRYTDTQYF.

CDR3 DNA: TGTGCCAGCAGCCTAAGCAGGGTTCTCGGAAATGAGCAGTTCTTC. The encoded protein is CASSLSRVLGNEQFF. The gene calls are TRBV7-2 and TRBJ2-1; D perhaps matches TRBD1 (5 bases). V was cut by 5 bases and J by 7 bases, with 18 bases left in between. CDR1 is SGHTA, CDR2 FQGNSA, per germline. The CDR3 is made up of 15 amino acids.

The gene calls are TRBV24-1 and TRBJ2-3, with D hard to call. The V end was cut by 2 bases, the J end by 4 bases, with 12 bases between. This CDR3 region has 15 residues. Germline values: CDR1 KGHDR, CDR2 SFDVKD. DNA for the CDR3: TGTGCCACCAGTGATTCCGATCGGATTGCAGATACGCAGTATTTT. Residues: CATSDSDRIADTQYF.

The chain uses TRBV7-9 and TRBJ1-2; D not certain. The germline V gene has CDR1 SEHNR and CDR2 FQNEAQ (reference sequence). V shed 3 bases and J shed 2 bases, with 16 bases lying between them. The CDR3 runs 16 residues. Here the CDR3 reads CASSFLIKTENYGYTF. The CDR3 DNA follows: TGTGCCAGCAGCTTCCTCATCAAGACGGAGAACTATGGCTACACCTTC.

The chain has TRBV5-1 and TRBJ1-5, with 7 bases fitting TRBD1. Germline V gene data show CDR1 as SGHRS and CDR2 as YFSETQ. This CDR3 spans 15 amino acids. V lost 0 bases and J lost 3; bases outside the gene matches: 3. The CDR3 here is CASSLGQGPNQPQHF. CDR3 in DNA: TGCGCCAGCAGCTTGGGACAGGGACCCAATCAGCCCCAGCATTTT.

In nucleotides, the CDR3 is TGTGCCAGCAGCGCCACCCGAGCTGGACAGGGGACTTCTGGGGCCAACGTCCTGACTTTC. The encoded protein is CASSATRAGQGTSGANVLTF. V gene TRBV7-4 combines with J gene TRBJ2-6; 9 nucleotides align to TRBD1. The CDR3 has 20 amino acids. J gave up 1 base and V 5 bases, and 15 bases lay outside the gene matches. CDR1 is SGHVT, CDR2 SQSDAQ, per germline.

The chain has TRBV12-3 or TRBV12-4 and TRBJ2-5; 8 positions match TRBD1. The trim removed 5 bases at V and 6 bases at J, leaving 11 bases unmatched. The CDR3 consists of 15 residues. In DNA, the CDR3 is TGTGCCAGCAGTCTACACGGACAGGGTCTTCAGACCCAGTACTTC. This sequence encodes CASSLHGQGLQTQYF.

J is TRBJ2-7 and V is TRBV6-1; 7 positions match TRBD1. This CDR3 region has 14 residues. V shed 5 bases and J 4 bases; nucleotides not matched to a gene: 8. The V gene's germline CDR1 is MNHNS and CDR2 SASEGT. CDR3 in amino acids: CASSQRTGPYEQYF. The CDR3 region has the DNA TGTGCCAGCAGTCAACGGACAGGTCCGTACGAGCAGTACTTC.

The chain uses TRBV20-1 and TRBJ2-7; TRBD1 aligns across 7 bases. Germline V gene sequence: CDR1 DFQATT, CDR2 SNEGSKA (reference sequence). V was pared by 3 bases and J by 7 bases, with 9 bases of the junction left unmatched. This CDR3 spans 13 amino acids. The CDR3 protein is CSAREPGQREQYF. The CDR3 region has the DNA TGCAGTGCTAGGGAACCGGGACAGCGGGAGCAGTACTTC.

The rearrangement uses TRBV2 and TRBJ1-6; 7 positions agree with TRBD1. The CDR3 covers 14 residues. Germline V CDR1 and CDR2: SNHLY, FYNNEI. V was clipped by 3 bases and J by 8 bases; unmatched bases: 4. The CDR3 loop is CASSDRGDYSPLHF. The CDR3 nucleotides read TGTGCCAGCAGTGACAGGGGGGATTATTCACCCCTCCACTTT.

The chain employs TRBV7-2 and TRBJ1-5, with 7 bases matching TRBD1. Germline trimming cut 5 bases from V and 4 bases from J; bases unmatched to any gene: 8. Germline CDR1 is SGHTA and CDR2 is FQGNSA. This CDR3 spans 15 amino acids. CDR3: CASSPEGTVNQPQHF. CDR3 sequence (DNA): TGTGCCAGCAGCCCTGAGGGGACAGTTAATCAGCCCCAGCATTTT.

About this clonotype itself: One end of the junction fails to match germline, which may point to a read error. J is TRBJ2-5 and V is TRBV7-7, with D unclear. CDR1 is SSHAT and CDR2 is FNYEAQ in the germline V gene (reference sequence). This CDR3 is 14 amino acids long. This CDR3 is CASSRRTTQETQYF. The CDR3 DNA is TGTGCTAGCAGCCGACGGACGACCCAAGAGACCCAGTACTTC.

The genes are TRBV28 and TRBJ1-4; D not resolved. Looked up from germline, CDR1 is MDHEN and CDR2 is SYDVKM. CDR3 length: 11 amino acids. With 6 bases removed from V and 13 bases from J, the gap between germline ends came to 12 bases. In nucleotides, the CDR3 is TGTGCCAGCAGCCCTGGACCTATACTGTTTTTT. Translating gives CASSPGPILFF. The whole variable domain, filled in from reference TRBV28 and TRBJ1-4, reads DVKVTQSSRYLVKRTGEKVFLECVQDMDHENMFWYRQDPGLGLRLIYFSYDVKMKEKGDIPEGYSVSREKKERFSLILESASTNQTSMYLCASSPGPILFFGSGTQLSVL.

Turning to this clonotype: The junction departs from germline at one end; a sequencing error may be responsible. The V call is TRBV7-8, the J call TRBJ1-5; perhaps TRBD1 as D (5 bases). This CDR3 contains 13 residues. Germline assignment: CDR1 SGHVS and CDR2 FQNEAQ. The CDR3 spells CTSSSNRDQPQHF. The DNA for the CDR3 is TGTACCAGCAGTTCCAATCGGGACCAGCCCCAGCATTTT. Full variable domain (remainder filled in from reference TRBV7-8 and TRBJ1-5): GAGVSQSPRYKVAKRGQDVALRCDPISGHVSLFWYQQALGQGPEFLTYFQNEAQLDKSGLPSDRFFAERPEGSVSTLKIQRTQQEDSAVYLCTSSSNRDQPQHFGDGTRLSIL.

The J gene is TRBJ2-1, the V gene TRBV4-3, with 7 bases that match TRBD2. The CDR3 covers 17 residues. The J segment lost 4 bases and the V segment lost 0 bases, leaving 9 bases of the junction unmatched. Germline V gene sequence: CDR1 LGHNA, CDR2 YSLEER. The chain's CDR3 is CASSQERGGGPYNEQFF. The CDR3 DNA reads as TGCGCCAGCAGCCAAGAGCGGGGCGGGGGACCTTACAATGAGCAGTTCTTC.

The V call is TRBV20-1, the J call TRBJ2-2; TRBD2 agrees at 9 bases. V shed 2 bases and J 5 bases; nucleotides not matched to a gene: 9. This CDR3 has 16 amino acids. CDR1 and CDR2 (germline): DFQATT, SNEGSKA (reference sequence). CDR3 loop: CSARLAGGRLTGELFF. For the CDR3, the DNA is TGCAGTGCTAGACTGGCGGGGGGGCGGCTAACCGGGGAGCTGTTTTTT.

The table lists this clonotype with a few counts. V and J are TRBV6-1 and TRBJ1-4; possible D gene TRBD1, 5 bases. Trimming shortened V by 4 bases and J by 10 bases, and 16 bases separated the two germline ends. Germline V gene lookup returns CDR1 MNHNS and CDR2 SASEGT. The CDR3 covers 14 residues. Here the CDR3 reads CASSGRGFGGKLFF. DNA for the CDR3: TGTGCCAGCAGTGGTCGGGGGTTTGGTGGAAAACTGTTTTTT.

This chain connects TRBV7-6 to TRBJ2-3; 9 nucleotides align to TRBD2. Germline V gene lookup returns CDR1 SGHVS and CDR2 FNYEAQ. The CDR3 totals 16 residues. Losses at the gene ends were 3 bases for V and 2 bases for J; bases not matched to a gene: 6. As DNA, the CDR3 is TGTGCCAGCAGCTTGGAAACTAGCGGGTTCACAGATACGCAGTATTTT. It encodes CASSLETSGFTDTQYF.

The sample holds a few counts of this clonotype. The rearrangement uses TRBV18 and TRBJ2-2, with 7 bases that match TRBD1. V trimming: 8 bases; J trimming: 4 bases; junction bases outside the gene matches: 7. Germline loops: CDR1 KGHSH, CDR2 LQKENI. The length of the CDR3 is 14 residues. The CDR3 region is CASLRAGGTGELFF. CDR3 nucleotide sequence: TGTGCCAGCCTACGAGCAGGGGGCACCGGGGAGCTGTTTTTT.

V usage is TRBV18 and J usage is TRBJ2-5; no clear D gene. The germline V and J ends were trimmed by 8 bases and 6 bases, with 16 bases remaining between them. The length of the CDR3 is 13 residues. Germline CDR1 and CDR2: KGHSH and LQKENI. The CDR3 loop reads CASAFVTLQTQYF. CDR3 DNA: TGTGCCAGCGCCTTCGTCACCCTACAGACCCAGTACTTC. Drawing the rest from reference TRBV18 and TRBJ2-5, the complete variable domain is NAGVMQNPRHLVRRRGQEARLRCSPMKGHSHVYWYRQLPEEGLKFMVYLQKENIIDESGMPKERFSAEFPKEGPSILRIQQVVRGDSAAYFCASAFVTLQTQYFGPGTRLLVL.

This clonotype was counted ten times or more. The V gene is TRBV12-3 or TRBV12-4, the J gene TRBJ2-2; D tentatively fits TRBD1 or TRBD2 (6 bases each). The CDR3 covers 15 residues. The V and J ends lost 7 bases and 4 bases respectively, with 16 bases between them. CDR3 bases: TGTGCCAGCACGTTCGGGGGCCGACTCACCGGGGAGCTGTTTTTT. This gives the protein CASTFGGRLTGELFF.

This clonotype showed up many times. J is TRBJ1-1 and V is TRBV6-5; maybe TRBD1 (5 bases). The germline V and J ends were trimmed by 2 bases and 1 base, with 5 bases remaining between them. Germline loops: CDR1 MNHEY, CDR2 SVGAGI. The CDR3 is 13 amino acids. In DNA, the CDR3 is TGTGCCAGCAGTTACGGGGGGAACACTGAAGCTTTCTTT. As protein: CASSYGGNTEAFF.

This clonotype was detected only a few times. This chain links TRBV12-3 or TRBV12-4 with TRBJ1-1; D call uncertain. The CDR3 extends over 15 amino acids. V lost 1 base, J lost 2 bases, and 11 bases lay in between. The CDR3 here is CASSLDGERNTEAFF. The DNA for the CDR3 is TGTGCCAGCAGTTTAGATGGGGAGAGAAACACTGAAGCTTTCTTT.

This clonotype has more than one count but fewer than ten. The genes are TRBV11-2 and TRBJ1-2; perhaps TRBD1 as D (6 bases). V was trimmed by 4 bases and J by 4 bases, leaving 13 bases between them. The CDR3 runs to 14 residues. Germline CDR1 SGHAT, CDR2 FQNNGV. CDR3 nucleotide sequence: TGTGCCAGCAGCTCACTACAGGGTGCCTATGGCTACACCTTC. Protein: CASSSLQGAYGYTF.

There are a few counts of this clonotype. The chain joins TRBV20-1 to TRBJ2-7, with 11 bases that match TRBD1. V was clipped by 6 bases and J by 6 bases; unmatched bases: 7. The germline V gene encodes CDR1 DFQATT and CDR2 SNEGSKA (reference sequence). The CDR3 loop spans 13 amino acids. CDR3 coding DNA: TGCAGTGCCCTGGGACAGGGGGGAGGCGAGCAGTACGTC. This codes for CSALGQGGGEQYV.